Following are 9 T cell receptor beta chains from one sample sequenced in a study of blood T cells in healthy people across ages. Combining a sample-barcoded 5' primer with a J-beta primer mix, a second PCR ran for roughly 7 to 11 cycles. TCRdb fed the 5' RACE reads into MiXCR, producing one record per CDR3 protein. The table lists about 1,400,000 distinct CDR3 sequences, 45% to 70% of them singletons. Sequencing was performed on blood. The receptors were gathered from a young man in good health.

The CDR3 spells CASSLEGDRAHEQYF. DNA for the CDR3: TGCGCCAGCAGCTTGGAGGGTGACAGGGCCCACGAGCAGTACTTC. The chain links TRBV5-1 to TRBJ2-7; TRBD1 agrees at 7 bases. Germline CDR1 and CDR2: SGHRS and YFSETQ. J lost 5 bases, V lost 0 bases, and 8 bases had no gene match. The CDR3 consists of 15 residues. The full variable domain, with the rest looked up from reference TRBV5-1 and TRBJ2-7, is KAGVTQTPRYLIKTRGQQVTLSCSPISGHRSVSWYQQTPGQGLQFLFEYFSETQRNKGNFPGRFSGRQFSNSRSEMNVSTLELGDSALYLCASSLEGDRAHEQYFGPGTRLTVT.

This clonotype was seen a few times. The chain joins TRBV24-1 to TRBJ2-3; 7 bases are a match to TRBD2. Germline values: CDR1 KGHDR, CDR2 SFDVKD. J gave up 2 bases and V 5 bases, and 6 bases lay outside the gene matches. CDR3 length equals 15 residues. The CDR3 bases are TGTGCCACCAGTGCCTACGCGGGAGCCACAGATACGCAGTATTTT. It is translated as CATSAYAGATDTQYF.

This clonotype came up a few times. The V call is TRBV6-2 or TRBV6-3, the J call TRBJ2-5; a weak D match, TRBD2 (5 bases). Germline lookup yields CDR1 MNHEY and CDR2 SVGEGT. Trimming cost V 7 bases and J 1 base, with 13 bases left between them. CDR3 length: 14 residues. CDR3 nucleotide sequence: TGTGCCAGCAACACCCTGACTATCCAAGAGACCCAGTACTTC. Its protein product is CASNTLTIQETQYF.

CDR3 in amino acids: CASSVDISRGYTF. DNA of the CDR3: TGTGCCAGCAGCGTCGACATCTCGCGGGGCTACACCTTC. The genes are TRBV2 and TRBJ1-2; D gene unclear. Trimming removed 6 bases from V and 8 bases from J, with 16 bases in between. Germline V CDR1 and CDR2: SNHLY, FYNNEI. The CDR3 has 13 amino acids.

This clonotype was found a few times. The CDR3, as DNA: TGCGCCAGCAGCCAAGATAGGACTAGCATCTACGAGCAGTACTTC. Its translation: CASSQDRTSIYEQYF. This chain links TRBV4-1 with TRBJ2-7, with 8 bases identical to TRBD2. J was trimmed by 3 bases and V by 0 bases; bases with no gene match: 4. Per germline, CDR1 MGHRA and CDR2 YSYEKL. The CDR3 runs to 15 residues.

The genes are TRBV20-1 and TRBJ2-7; maybe TRBD2 (6 bases). The CDR3 runs 14 residues. Trimming pared 0 bases from V and 3 bases from J, leaving 12 bases between. Germline assignment: CDR1 DFQATT and CDR2 SNEGSKA (reference sequence). The CDR3 nucleotides are TGCAGTGCTAGAGATCCGGGGGAAGGCTACGAGCAGTACTTC. It specifies CSARDPGEGYEQYF.

The chain uses TRBV5-1 and TRBJ2-1; either TRBD1 or TRBD2 may supply D (5 bases each). CDR3 length equals 15 residues. The V end lost 4 bases, the J end lost 5 bases, and 16 bases lay between the germline ends. Germline V gives CDR1 SGHRS, CDR2 YFSETQ. The CDR3 DNA follows: TGCGCCAGCAGCCCGGGACCGAGGCGGGACAATGAGCAGTTCTTC. Translated, it gives CASSPGPRRDNEQFF.

The CDR3 nucleotides read TGCGCCAGCATCTTAGCGGGGGGGGTTACAGATACGCAGTATTTT. Its protein is CASILAGGVTDTQYF. V gene TRBV10-2 combines with J gene TRBJ2-3, with 11 bases matching TRBD2. The CDR3 runs to 15 residues. V lost 7 bases, J lost 3 bases, and 6 bases stayed unmatched. The germline CDR1 and CDR2 sequences are WSHSY and SAAADI.

This clonotype appeared a single time. V is TRBV5-1 and J is TRBJ2-1, with 13 positions matching TRBD2. Losses at the gene ends were 3 bases for V and 8 bases for J; bases not matched to a gene: 11. Germline loops: CDR1 SGHRS, CDR2 YFSETQ. The CDR3 totals 17 residues. This chain's CDR3 is CASSSLLAGGPKDEQFF. CDR3 nucleotides: TGCGCCAGCAGCTCCCTACTAGCGGGGGGGCCCAAGGATGAGCAGTTCTTC.